The 5 T cell receptor beta chains below come from one sample, sequenced in a study of T-cell memory formation after mild COVID-19. From the 5' RACE reads, TCRdb called clonotypes with MiXCR, one entry per CDR3 protein. The table lists a few hundred thousand distinct CDR3 sequences, about a fifth of them singletons. Specimen: PBMCs or a T cell subset sorted from them (not recorded which). The receptors derive from an adult woman who had mild COVID-19 (a few samples of this study predate the infection). Cell type and time point are not known.

The chain couples TRBV12-3 or TRBV12-4 to TRBJ1-2, with D tentatively TRBD1 (6 bases). This CDR3 region has 15 residues. Between the trimmed V and J ends, which lost 2 bases and 4 bases, there was a span of 14 bases. CDR3 amino acids: CASSLRIQGSYGYTF. The DNA for the CDR3 is TGTGCCAGCAGTTTAAGGATCCAGGGGAGCTATGGCTACACCTTC.

In its sample, this clonotype was seen a few times. The chain has TRBV15 and TRBJ1-4; unclear D gene. V dropped 3 bases and J dropped 7 bases, with 15 bases sitting between them. Germline V lookup: CDR1 LNHNV, CDR2 YYDKDF (reference sequence). CDR3 length: 15 amino acids. The DNA of the CDR3 is TGTGCCACCAGCAGGGACGGAGATTTTTTTGAAAAACTGTTTTTT. It is translated as CATSRDGDFFEKLFF.

This clonotype showed up just a few times. This rearrangement joins TRBV29-1 to TRBJ1-1, with no clear D. Trimming stripped 2 bases from V and 4 bases from J, with 23 bases between. CDR1 SQVTM and CDR2 ANQGSEA come from the germline V gene. The CDR3 covers 17 residues. The CDR3 loop reads CSVETTGALDRGTEAFF. The CDR3, as DNA: TGCAGCGTTGAAACTACCGGAGCTTTAGATCGGGGCACTGAAGCTTTCTTT.

V gene TRBV4-3 combines with J gene TRBJ1-1; perhaps TRBD1 as D (6 bases). The CDR3 has 13 residues. CDR1 is LGHNA and CDR2 is YSLEER in the germline V gene. V was trimmed by 4 bases and J by 6 bases, leaving 12 bases between them. The CDR3 DNA follows: TGCGCCAGCAGCCGGGATCCAGGGGCTGAAGCTTTCTTT. It yields the protein CASSRDPGAEAFF.

This clonotype showed up many times. The chain uses TRBV29-1 and TRBJ2-4; perhaps TRBD2 as D (5 bases). The germline CDR1 and CDR2 sequences are SQVTM and ANQGSEA. V lost 6 bases and J 7 bases, leaving 13 bases between the germline ends. The CDR3 loop spans 12 amino acids. The CDR3 DNA follows: TGCAGCGTGTCCTGGGGAGTCAACATTCAGTACTTC. This translates into CSVSWGVNIQYF.